This TCR beta chain was retrieved from a study of early T cells in non-severe SARS-CoV-2 infection. About the study: Chains were not paired, and sequencing was done on bulk RNA from unsorted whole blood. Overall study results and limits: Clonotype matching in VDJdb favored anti-spike CD8 responses and did not capture private and CD4 specificities.

cDNA molecules, individually, were tagged with unique molecular identifiers. TCRdb passed the 5' RACE reads through MiXCR, listing each CDR3 protein once. The sample comprises about 27,000 distinct CDR3 sequences, around 3% of which are singletons, and more than 0.55% rests with the top ten. This clonotype has ten or more counts. The antigen is not known. Germline V lookup: CDR1 SGHAT, CDR2 FQNNGV. With 2 bases removed from V and 3 bases from J, the gap between germline ends came to 5 bases. The CDR3 has 13 amino acids. V gene TRBV11-2 combines with J gene TRBJ1-5; D unresolved. The clonotype comes from an adult who was a healthcare worker with PCR-confirmed SARS-CoV-2 infection or an uninfected control (not recorded which). Input material: whole blood. The CDR3 loop reads CASSLTSNQPQHF. The CDR3 DNA reads TGTGCCAGCAGCTTAACCTCCAATCAGCCCCAGCATTTT. Full variable domain (rest looked up from reference TRBV11-2 and TRBJ1-5): EAGVAQSPRYKIIEKRQSVAFWCNPISGHATLYWYQQILGQGPKLLIQFQNNGVVDDSQLPKDRFSAERLKGVDSTLKIQPAKLEDSAVYLCASSLTSNQPQHFGDGTRLSIL.